This T cell receptor (beta chain) is drawn from a study of identifying expanded T cells in peripheral blood. Points from the study as a whole: Over around two and four weeks, about 17 and 20 clones changed, versus around 1.1 between replicates.

V was cut by 4 bases and J by 5 bases, with 8 bases left in between. The germline V gene has CDR1 MNHNS and CDR2 SASEGT. The CDR3 consists of 12 residues. A note on this clone: Its antigen remains unknown.

No infections or other immune events were documented during collection. The protocol was immunoSEQ multiplex PCR, while the TCRdb copy is restricted to in-frame clones and leaves out a portion. Among approximately 100,000 clones, roughly 90% were seen once, and the ten largest hold 16%. This sequence was found in a person aged 18 to 75 in good health. Sequencing used blood. The chain uses TRBV6-1 and TRBJ1-2, with D tentatively TRBD1 (6 bases). CDR3 protein: CASSGRGYGYTF. The CDR3 DNA is TGTGCCAGCAGTGGCAGGGGATATGGCTACACCTTC.